These 27 T cell receptor beta chains were all obtained from the same sample, sequenced in a study of shared T cell receptors in the human thymus. Assay used: immunoSEQ multiplex PCR; TCRdb lists only in-frame clones, some missing. The sample consists of 720,000 or so clones, 70% to 90% of them appearing once. The same specimen was also included in a second study, on human thymus T cells.

Sample: thymocytes. All receptors derive from a girl in the first two years of life with a congenital heart defect.

This chain joins TRBV19 and TRBJ1-6; D remains ambiguous. Germline CDR1 LNHDA, CDR2 SQIVND (reference sequence). Trimming removed 7 bases at V and 13 bases at J, with 17 bases between. The length of the CDR3 is 13 residues. The CDR3 coding sequence is TGTGCCAGTACACAAACGACCCTCGGGCCCCTCCACTTT. It yields the protein CASTQTTLGPLHF.

The chain recombines TRBV14 with TRBJ1-1, with no clear D. Germline lookup yields CDR1 SGHDN and CDR2 FVKESK. The CDR3 totals 14 residues. Trimming took off 4 bases at V and 3 bases at J, with 12 bases between the two ends. CDR3: CASSREGAYTEAFF. CDR3 DNA: TGTGCCAGCAGCCGGGAGGGTGCCTACACTGAAGCTTTCTTT.

V usage is TRBV7-2 and J usage is TRBJ2-3; D is possibly TRBD2 (5 bases). The CDR3 loop spans 15 amino acids. V was cut by 0 bases and J by 3 bases, with 10 bases left in between. Germline CDR1 is SGHTA and CDR2 is FQGNSA. CDR3 in DNA: TGTGCCAGCAGCTTAGCCCCGGGGAGTACAGATACGCAGTATTTT. Its translation: CASSLAPGSTDTQYF.

The count of this clone is one. The V and J genes are TRBV4-3 and TRBJ1-3; TRBD1 might be the D (5 bases). Germline V lookup: CDR1 LGHNA, CDR2 YSLEER. CDR3 length: 15 amino acids. V was pared by 0 bases and J by 4 bases, with 10 bases between. CDR3 protein: CASSQDLAGGNTIYF. The CDR3 nucleotides read TGCGCCAGCAGCCAAGATCTCGCAGGGGGAAACACCATATATTTT.

The genes are TRBV4-3 and TRBJ1-2; 7 nucleotides match TRBD1. V lost 0 bases and J lost 5; bases outside the gene matches: 15. The CDR3 runs 18 residues. From germline, CDR1 is LGHNA and CDR2 YSLEER. CDR3 in DNA: TGCGCCAGCAGCCAAGATAAGCGGCCCTCGGGACAGTATTATGGCTACACCTTC. This encodes CASSQDKRPSGQYYGYTF.

The rearrangement links TRBV28 to TRBJ1-5, with TRBD1 identical over 8 bases. CDR3 length: 14 residues. Germline V gene sequence: CDR1 MDHEN, CDR2 SYDVKM. With 10 bases clipped from V and 4 bases from J, the junction kept 9 bases outside the gene matches. The CDR3 is CATGQGGTNQPQHF. The CDR3 nucleotides are TGTGCCACCGGACAGGGAGGGACAAATCAGCCCCAGCATTTT.

The chain has TRBV6-6 and TRBJ1-1; 7 bases map to TRBD1. Germline loops: CDR1 MNHNY, CDR2 SVGAGI (reference sequence). Germline trimming cut 5 bases from V and 1 base from J; bases unmatched to any gene: 1. This CDR3 spans 13 amino acids. This chain's CDR3 is CASSRQGNTEAFF. CDR3 coding DNA: TGTGCCAGCAGTAGACAGGGGAACACTGAAGCTTTCTTT.

DNA of the CDR3: TGTGCCAGCAGTTTATCGGCTGACAGGTATCAGCGGTGCGAGCAGTACTTC. This encodes CASSLSADRYQRCEQYF. The chain combines TRBV27 with TRBJ2-7; possibly TRBD1 for D (6 bases). Germline CDR1 reads MNHEY; CDR2 reads SMNVEV (reference sequence). Trimming removed 0 bases at V and 6 bases at J, with 21 bases between. The CDR3 is 17 residues long.

The rearrangement links TRBV10-3 to TRBJ1-5, with D unclear. Germline V gene sequence: CDR1 ENHRY, CDR2 SYGVKD. V lost 0 bases, J lost 0 bases, and 9 bases lay in between. The CDR3 is 16 amino acids. The DNA of the CDR3 is TGTGCCATCAGTGAGTCTGAAAGCAATAGCAATCAGCCCCAGCATTTT. Its protein is CAISESESNSNQPQHF.

The V and J genes are TRBV13 and TRBJ1-6; tentative D call: TRBD1 (6 bases). The ends were cut back, 4 bases at V and 7 bases at J, with 11 bases in the middle. This CDR3 has 14 residues. The germline V gene encodes CDR1 PRHDT and CDR2 FYEKMQ (reference sequence). The CDR3 nucleotides are TGTGCCAGCAGCTCCCGACAGGTCAATTCACCCCTCCACTTT. This translates into CASSSRQVNSPLHF.

The V and J genes are TRBV11-3 and TRBJ1-2, with TRBD1 as a possible D gene (5 bases). V was trimmed by 3 bases and J by 5 bases, leaving 19 bases between them. In germline, CDR1 is SGHNT, CDR2 YENEEA. The CDR3 covers 16 residues. The CDR3 bases are TGTGCCAGCAGCTTTGTTCGAGGTATCGGGGGGTATGGCTACACCTTC. Protein product: CASSFVRGIGGYGYTF.

The gene calls are TRBV9 and TRBJ1-2; TRBD1 matches at 7 bases. J gave up 4 bases and V 1 base, and 1 base lay outside the gene matches. From germline, CDR1 is SGDLS and CDR2 YYNGEE. The CDR3 has 13 residues. This CDR3 is CASSVPGGYGYTF. As DNA, the CDR3 is TGTGCCAGCAGCGTACCAGGGGGCTATGGCTACACCTTC.

This rearrangement joins TRBV28 to TRBJ1-2; no definite D call. The V gene's germline CDR1 is MDHEN and CDR2 SYDVKM. CDR3 length equals 15 residues. Trimming left V 2 bases short and J 6 bases short, with 16 bases between. The CDR3 sequence: CASSLLIRGIHGYTF. DNA for the CDR3: TGTGCCAGCAGTTTACTTATCCGGGGTATCCATGGCTACACCTTC.

This rearrangement joins TRBV28 to TRBJ1-5, with D possibly being TRBD1 (6 bases). This CDR3 is built from 20 residues. Germline loops: CDR1 MDHEN, CDR2 SYDVKM. V lost 2 bases and J 0 bases, leaving 23 bases between the germline ends. This CDR3 reads CASSLEDSQGRDFSNQPQHF. DNA of the CDR3: TGTGCCAGCAGTTTAGAGGATTCTCAGGGGAGGGATTTTAGCAATCAGCCCCAGCATTTT. The full variable domain, completed using reference TRBV28 and TRBJ1-5, is DVKVTQSSRYLVKRTGEKVFLECVQDMDHENMFWYRQDPGLGLRLIYFSYDVKMKEKGDIPEGYSVSREKKERFSLILESASTNQTSMYLCASSLEDSQGRDFSNQPQHFGDGTRLSIL.

The gene calls are TRBV6-1 and TRBJ2-7, with TRBD1 matching 9 bases. The J segment lost 5 bases and the V segment lost 6 bases, leaving 8 bases of the junction unmatched. The V gene's germline CDR1 is MNHNS and CDR2 SASEGT. The CDR3 is 14 amino acids. CDR3 bases: TGTGCCAGCAGCATCGGACAGGGGTTCGACGAGCAGTACTTC. It translates to CASSIGQGFDEQYF.

CDR3 protein: CASSLPVQGSHEKLFF. DNA for the CDR3: TGTGCCAGCAGCTTGCCGGTACAGGGTTCTCATGAAAAACTGTTTTTT. This chain joins TRBV5-5 and TRBJ1-4, with D maybe TRBD1 (6 bases). CDR1 is SGHKS, CDR2 YYEKEE, per germline (reference sequence). Trimming left V 1 base short and J 6 bases short, with 16 bases between. The CDR3 is 16 amino acids.

The rearrangement links TRBV19 to TRBJ2-1; D may be TRBD1 (6 bases). This CDR3 contains 13 residues. CDR1 is LNHDA and CDR2 is SQIVND in the germline V gene (reference sequence). Trimming removed 5 bases from V and 4 bases from J, with 9 bases in between. The DNA of the CDR3 is TGTGCCAGTAGTGTGGACAGTTACAATGAGCAGTTCTTC. Its protein product is CASSVDSYNEQFF. The full variable domain, in which reference TRBV19 and TRBJ2-1 provide the parts outside the CDR3, is DGGITQSPKYLFRKEGQNVTLSCEQNLNHDAMYWYRQDPGQGLRLIYYSQIVNDFQKGDIAEGYSVSREKKESFPLTVTSAQKNPTAFYLCASSVDSYNEQFFGPGTRLTVL.

The V gene is TRBV28, the J gene TRBJ1-5, with TRBD1 matching 8 bases. The CDR3 is 20 residues long. CDR1 and CDR2 from the germline V gene are MDHEN and SYDVKM. V lost 5 bases, J lost 9 bases, and 27 bases stayed unmatched. CDR3 nucleotide sequence: TGTGCCAGCAGTGCGTTCAGAGACAGGGGTCTCCCTGTGTGGTTTAGGCCCCAGCATTTT. Translating it yields CASSAFRDRGLPVWFRPQHF.

The chain couples TRBV5-1 to TRBJ2-2; D not resolved. Trimming cost V 0 bases and J 4 bases, with 13 bases left between them. The germline gives CDR1 SGHRS, CDR2 YFSETQ. This CDR3 has 16 amino acids. CDR3 nucleotide sequence: TGCGCCAGCAGCTTGGCCCGTGCGGCTACCACCGGGGAGCTGTTTTTT. Residues: CASSLARAATTGELFF.

This sequence joins TRBV29-1 and TRBJ2-7, with 10 bases aligning to TRBD1. The junction had 10 bases not matched to a gene; V was cut back by 3 bases and J by 2 bases. This CDR3 is 16 amino acids long. The germline V gene has CDR1 SQVTM and CDR2 ANQGSEA. The CDR3 DNA reads TGCAGCGTTGAGGACAGGGGGATGGATGGGACCTACGAGCAGTACTTC. This encodes CSVEDRGMDGTYEQYF.

V gene TRBV5-5 combines with J gene TRBJ1-1, with 7 bases that match TRBD1. Losses at the gene ends were 5 bases for V and 1 base for J; bases not matched to a gene: 11. Germline values: CDR1 SGHKS, CDR2 YYEKEE (reference sequence). The CDR3 extends over 16 amino acids. CDR3 coding DNA: TGTGCCAGCAGACCTGTCAGGGGGGCCCCGAACACTGAAGCTTTCTTT. Its protein is CASRPVRGAPNTEAFF.

V usage is TRBV29-1 and J usage is TRBJ1-1; possibly TRBD1 for D (6 bases). There are 12 residues in the CDR3. The V end was cut by 6 bases, the J end by 3 bases, with 11 bases between. Germline values: CDR1 SQVTM, CDR2 ANQGSEA. CDR3 nucleotide sequence: TGCAGCGTCCGGGGGGGCCACACTGAAGCTTTCTTT. This encodes CSVRGGHTEAFF.

This sequence joins TRBV4-1 and TRBJ1-1; D unclear. The germline CDR1 and CDR2 sequences are MGHRA and YSYEKL. The CDR3 has 16 residues. V lost 4 bases and J lost 4, with 19 bases in between. CDR3: CASSREGSVEGTEAFF. CDR3 bases: TGCGCCAGCAGCCGTGAAGGGAGCGTTGAAGGCACTGAAGCTTTCTTT.

CDR3 DNA: TGTGCCAGCAGACCCCGACAGAAAGTCTACGAGCAGTACTTC. Protein: CASRPRQKVYEQYF. The chain joins TRBV6-6 to TRBJ2-7; a possible D gene is TRBD1 (5 bases). Deletions cut 6 bases from V and 3 bases from J, with 15 bases between. Looked up from germline, CDR1 is MNHNY and CDR2 is SVGAGI (reference sequence). The CDR3 length is 14 residues.

The V gene is TRBV29-1, the J gene TRBJ1-3; D unclear. Germline loops: CDR1 SQVTM, CDR2 ANQGSEA. V was trimmed by 5 bases and J by 1 base, leaving 9 bases between them. The length of the CDR3 is 13 residues. The CDR3 nucleotides read TGCAGCGTTCGAGTGACTTCTGGAAACACCATATATTTT. Protein sequence: CSVRVTSGNTIYF.

In its sample, this clone was seen a few times. CDR3 coding DNA: TGTGCCAGTAGTATCGGGAGGATACCCAATTCACCCCTCCACTTT. This translates into CASSIGRIPNSPLHF. The rearrangement joins TRBV19 to TRBJ1-6, with D hard to call. CDR1 and CDR2 (germline): LNHDA, SQIVND (reference sequence). This CDR3 has 15 amino acids. V was pared by 3 bases and J by 7 bases, with 13 bases between.

The J gene is TRBJ2-3, the V gene TRBV28; possibly TRBD1 for D (6 bases). Trimming pared 3 bases from V and 0 bases from J, leaving 13 bases between. The CDR3 has 16 residues. Per the germline V gene, CDR1 is MDHEN and CDR2 is SYDVKM. The CDR3 is CASSFWTDSSTDTQYF. The CDR3 DNA reads as TGTGCCAGCAGTTTTTGGACAGATTCTAGCACAGATACGCAGTATTTT. Supplemented by reference TRBV28 and TRBJ2-3, the full variable domain reads DVKVTQSSRYLVKRTGEKVFLECVQDMDHENMFWYRQDPGLGLRLIYFSYDVKMKEKGDIPEGYSVSREKKERFSLILESASTNQTSMYLCASSFWTDSSTDTQYFGPGTRLTVL.